Detailed here is one T cell receptor beta chain. Each CDR3 protein gets one entry after TCRdb re-called the PCR reads with MiXCR. The table shows about half a million distinct CDR3 sequences, with about a fifth occurring only once. CDR1 is SEHNR, CDR2 FQNEAQ, per germline (reference sequence). CDR3 length equals 15 residues. V was pared by 5 bases and J by 4 bases, with 17 bases between. The source of the sample is a study of molecular identifiers for immune sequencing clone quantification. The authors sorted naive CD8 T cells as CD8+CD4-CCR7+CD45RA+. Sequenced: naive CD8+ T cells from blood, with Jurkat cell RNA spiked in. Documented subset: FACS-sorted CD8+CD4-CCR7+CD45RA+ naive T cells. The source is a human donor in good health. Some libraries in this study had Jurkat cell RNA spiked in. This rearrangement joins TRBV7-9 to TRBJ1-1; the D gene is possibly TRBD1 (5 bases). This CDR3 is CASSIPTGGFTEAFF. The DNA for the CDR3 is TGTGCCAGCAGCATCCCCACGGGGGGGTTCACTGAAGCTTTCTTT.